The 25 T cell receptor beta chains below come from one sample, sequenced in a study of T cell responses to AZD1222 COVID-19 vaccine. TCRdb keeps only in-frame clones here, not all; method: immunoSEQ multiplex PCR. In the table there are 120,000 or so clones, roughly 88% of which are singletons. The sequencing here drew on peripheral blood, taken on day 0 of AZD1222 vaccination. These receptors were obtained from an adult in good health.

This clone turned up a few times. The rearrangement uses TRBV5-6 and TRBJ1-1; D possibly corresponds to TRBD1 (5 bases). V was clipped by 0 bases and J by 6 bases, with 9 bases between them. Looked up from germline, CDR1 is SGHDT and CDR2 is YYEEEE. The CDR3 loop spans 13 amino acids. In nucleotides, the CDR3 is TGTGCCAGCAGCTTGGGGGGCACCCCTGAAGCTTTCTTT. Translating it yields CASSLGGTPEAFF.

This clone was picked up a small number of times. The CDR3 reads CASSLVHAEAFF. The CDR3 coding sequence is TGTGCCAGCAGCTTGGTTCACGCTGAAGCTTTCTTT. V and J are TRBV5-4 and TRBJ1-1; D is uncertain. The CDR3 has 12 amino acids. The germline V and J ends were trimmed by 0 bases and 6 bases, with 6 bases remaining between them. Germline V gene data show CDR1 as SGHNT and CDR2 as YYREEE (reference sequence).

The chain carries TRBV5-4 and TRBJ1-1; D is perhaps TRBD1 (5 bases). The germline CDR1 and CDR2 sequences are SGHNT and YYREEE (reference sequence). The CDR3 is made up of 12 amino acids. V lost 7 bases and J lost 7, with 14 bases in between. CDR3 region: CASSPWGGEAFF. CDR3 in DNA: TGTGCCAGCTCCCCCTGGGGCGGTGAAGCTTTCTTT.

The DNA for the CDR3 is TGTGCCAGCAGCCAAGGCAGCGGGAACACCGGGGAGCTGTTTTTT. This translates into CASSQGSGNTGELFF. The chain uses TRBV4-2 and TRBJ2-2; possibly TRBD2 for D (5 bases). The CDR3 loop spans 15 amino acids. Trimming shortened V by 1 base and J by 1 base, and 7 bases separated the two germline ends. CDR1 is LGHNA, CDR2 YNFKEQ, per germline.

This clone has only one observation. This rearrangement joins TRBV19 to TRBJ2-2; TRBD1 agrees at 8 bases. This CDR3 region has 15 residues. CDR1 LNHDA and CDR2 SQIVND come from the germline V gene (reference sequence). V was clipped by 5 bases and J by 7 bases; unmatched bases: 9. CDR3 bases: TGTGCCAGTAGTCCCCCCGGACAGGGTGTCGGGGAGCTGTTTTTT. Its protein product is CASSPPGQGVGELFF.

The J gene is TRBJ2-3, the V gene TRBV4-3; TRBD1 might be the D (6 bases). The ends were cut back, 0 bases at V and 4 bases at J, with 11 bases in the middle. The CDR3 consists of 15 residues. CDR1 and CDR2 from the germline V gene are LGHNA and YSLEER. The CDR3 DNA is TGCGCCAGCAGCCAAGATGCAGGGGCGGCAGATACGCAGTATTTT. It translates to CASSQDAGAADTQYF.

The gene calls are TRBV24-1 and TRBJ2-1, with TRBD1 identical over 8 bases. Germline V gene sequence: CDR1 KGHDR, CDR2 SFDVKD. The ends lost 4 bases at V and 1 base at J; junction bases unmatched: 2. This CDR3 is built from 15 residues. The CDR3 loop reads CATSDDRGSYNEQFF. The CDR3, as DNA: TGTGCCACCAGTGACGACAGGGGTTCCTACAATGAGCAGTTCTTC.

The chain couples TRBV18 to TRBJ1-1, with 8 bases identical to TRBD1. Germline V gives CDR1 KGHSH, CDR2 LQKENI. This CDR3 spans 17 amino acids. The V gene end was trimmed by 2 bases and the J gene end by 4 bases; junction bases not matched to a gene: 12. CDR3 coding DNA: TGTGCCAGCTCACCAGGGACAGGTTCGGCCGTAAGCACTGAAGCTTTCTTT. Its protein product is CASSPGTGSAVSTEAFF.

This chain joins TRBV5-5 and TRBJ2-5, with unresolved D. The CDR3 totals 14 residues. V was cut by 0 bases and J by 2 bases, with 8 bases left in between. Germline V gene data show CDR1 as SGHKS and CDR2 as YYEKEE (reference sequence). The CDR3 loop is CASSLVAKQETQYF. The CDR3 DNA reads TGTGCCAGCAGCTTGGTGGCAAAACAAGAGACCCAGTACTTC.

The chain employs TRBV30 and TRBJ2-2, with D possibly matching TRBD1 (6 bases). The germline CDR1 and CDR2 sequences are GTSNPN and SVGIG (reference sequence). The CDR3 has 15 residues. V shed 3 bases and J shed 3 bases, with 14 bases lying between them. As DNA, the CDR3 is TGTGCCTGGAGATGGAAAGGGGGATACACCGGGGAGCTGTTTTTT. Its protein is CAWRWKGGYTGELFF.

The rearrangement uses TRBV2 and TRBJ2-1; TRBD1 aligns across 9 bases. The CDR3 covers 15 residues. V shed 6 bases and J 6 bases; nucleotides not matched to a gene: 9. The germline gives CDR1 SNHLY, CDR2 FYNNEI. The CDR3 DNA reads TGTGCCAGCAGCCCCCCGGGACAGGGCTTCAATGAGCAGTTCTTC. Translating it yields CASSPPGQGFNEQFF.

The chain couples TRBV9 to TRBJ2-2, with 7 positions matching TRBD1. V trimming: 4 bases; J trimming: 1 base; junction bases outside the gene matches: 4. This CDR3 comprises 15 residues. Germline CDR1 and CDR2: SGDLS and YYNGEE. The CDR3 loop reads CASSTGALNTGELFF. As DNA, the CDR3 is TGTGCCAGCAGCACAGGGGCCCTGAACACCGGGGAGCTGTTTTTT.

This chain joins TRBV27 and TRBJ2-3; D might be TRBD2 (5 bases). Trimming cost V 4 bases and J 6 bases, with 20 bases left between them. Germline loops: CDR1 MNHEY, CDR2 SMNVEV (reference sequence). CDR3 length: 16 residues. The CDR3 loop is CASSSGGAFILDTQYF. CDR3 DNA: TGTGCCAGCAGTTCAGGAGGCGCTTTCATCCTGGATACGCAGTATTTT.

The rearrangement joins TRBV25-1 to TRBJ1-4; tentatively, D is TRBD1 (6 bases). The germline gives CDR1 MGHDK, CDR2 SYGVNS. CDR3 length equals 17 residues. With 2 bases removed from V and 0 bases from J, the gap between germline ends came to 13 bases. CDR3 loop: CASSEVVGAATNEKLFF. In DNA form, the CDR3 reads TGTGCCAGCAGTGAAGTTGTGGGGGCTGCAACTAATGAAAAACTGTTTTTT. The full variable domain, rest sourced from reference TRBV25-1 and TRBJ1-4, is EADIYQTPRYLVIGTGKKITLECSQTMGHDKMYWYQQDPGMELHLIHYSYGVNSTEKGDLSSESTVSRIRTEHFPLTLESARPSHTSQYLCASSEVVGAATNEKLFFGSGTQLSVL.

The chain is built from TRBV6-5 and TRBJ2-7, with D possibly being TRBD2 (5 bases). CDR3 length equals 15 residues. Germline values: CDR1 MNHEY, CDR2 SVGAGI. V was trimmed by 7 bases and J by 4 bases, leaving 20 bases between them. In DNA form, the CDR3 reads TGTGCCAGCAAAGACCTAGGAGGTCATAGGTACGAGCAGTACTTC. As protein: CASKDLGGHRYEQYF.

The genes are TRBV4-3 and TRBJ1-6; D is unresolved. The V gene's germline CDR1 is LGHNA and CDR2 YSLEER. The CDR3 consists of 15 residues. Trimming stripped 2 bases from V and 3 bases from J, with 8 bases between. Written as DNA, the CDR3 is TGCGCCAGCAGCCAAAGGGAGGACTATAATTCACCCCTCCACTTT. Translation: CASSQREDYNSPLHF.

The gene calls are TRBV27 and TRBJ1-4; D might be TRBD1 (5 bases). In germline, CDR1 is MNHEY, CDR2 SMNVEV (reference sequence). V was clipped by 6 bases and J by 0 bases, with 11 bases between them. This CDR3 comprises 15 residues. This CDR3 reads CASRLGVATNEKLFF. CDR3 coding DNA: TGTGCCAGCAGGTTAGGGGTTGCAACTAATGAAAAACTGTTTTTT.

The V and J genes are TRBV27 and TRBJ2-2; weak D call: TRBD2 (6 bases). The CDR3 is 14 amino acids. Trimming stripped 3 bases from V and 6 bases from J, with 11 bases between. Germline V gene lookup returns CDR1 MNHEY and CDR2 SMNVEV (reference sequence). This CDR3 reads CASSLVGGSGELFF. DNA for the CDR3: TGTGCCAGCAGTTTGGTGGGGGGATCCGGGGAGCTGTTTTTT.

This rearrangement joins TRBV13 to TRBJ2-7; no clear D. Germline V CDR1 and CDR2: PRHDT, FYEKMQ (reference sequence). Trimming stripped 2 bases from V and 0 bases from J, with 11 bases between. The length of the CDR3 is 15 residues. The CDR3 region has the DNA TGTGCCAGCAGCTTAATAATCAGGAGCTCCTACGAGCAGTACTTC. Its translation: CASSLIIRSSYEQYF. The whole variable domain, filled in from reference TRBV13 and TRBJ2-7, reads AAGVIQSPRHLIKEKRETATLKCYPIPRHDTVYWYQQGPGQDPQFLISFYEKMQSDKGSIPDRFSAQQFSDYHSELNMSSLELGDSALYFCASSLIIRSSYEQYFGPGTRLTVT.

The rearrangement uses TRBV6-6 and TRBJ2-7, with 8 nucleotides matching TRBD1. Germline trimming cut 6 bases from V and 5 bases from J; bases unmatched to any gene: 9. The CDR3 covers 14 residues. The germline V gene encodes CDR1 MNHNY and CDR2 SVGAGI (reference sequence). Written as DNA, the CDR3 is TGTGCCAGCAGACCGGCCGGGACAGGCGACGAGCAGTACTTC. Translated, it gives CASRPAGTGDEQYF.

This chain links TRBV10-1 with TRBJ2-7; 8 nucleotides align to TRBD2. The V gene end was trimmed by 7 bases and the J gene end by 0 bases; junction bases not matched to a gene: 11. Per the germline V gene, CDR1 is WNHNN and CDR2 is SYGVQD (reference sequence). The CDR3 consists of 16 residues. The CDR3 sequence is CASIEAGGKSSYEQYF. As DNA, the CDR3 is TGCGCCAGCATAGAGGCGGGGGGCAAGAGCTCCTACGAGCAGTACTTC.

The rearrangement uses TRBV7-3 and TRBJ1-2; a weak D match, TRBD1 (5 bases). V was clipped by 3 bases and J by 13 bases, with 15 bases between them. Germline assignment: CDR1 SGHTA and CDR2 FQGTGA. The CDR3 length is 12 residues. DNA for the CDR3: TGTGCCAGCAGCTTCGGGACGGAGGCGCCCACCTTC. Encoded protein: CASSFGTEAPTF.

J is TRBJ2-1 and V is TRBV7-2, with 7 bases aligning to TRBD1. V was pared by 4 bases and J by 6 bases, with 3 bases of the junction left unmatched. The CDR3 length is 13 residues. Germline V gives CDR1 SGHTA, CDR2 FQGNSA. CDR3 sequence: CASSSGQVNEQFF. The CDR3 bases are TGTGCCAGCAGCTCAGGACAGGTCAATGAGCAGTTCTTC.

The chain combines TRBV11-2 with TRBJ1-2; weak D call: TRBD1 (5 bases). This CDR3 contains 13 residues. Trimming left V 3 bases short and J 2 bases short, with 7 bases between. The V gene's germline CDR1 is SGHAT and CDR2 FQNNGV. The CDR3 DNA follows: TGTGCCAGCAGCTTCCGGGACAACTATGGCTACACCTTC. It translates to CASSFRDNYGYTF.

J is TRBJ1-4 and V is TRBV7-9, with D possibly TRBD1 on 5 matching bases. CDR1 and CDR2 (germline): SEHNR, FQNEAQ (reference sequence). Trimming took off 1 base at V and 5 bases at J, with 11 bases between the two ends. CDR3 length: 15 residues. CDR3 DNA sequence: TGTGCCAGCAGCTTAGGGACAATGGTAAATGAAAAACTGTTTTTT. This gives the protein CASSLGTMVNEKLFF.